The T cell receptor (beta chain) described here comes from a study of technical replicates of blood from several donors. TCRdb's table, derived via immunoSEQ multiplex PCR, lists solely in-frame clones and lacks some. The table records 65,000 to 80,000 clones, 90% to 95% of them present only once. V lost 2 bases to trimming and J lost 3 bases; unmatched junction nucleotides: 8. The CDR3 sequence is 17 residues long. Germline CDR1 and CDR2: MNHEY and SMNVEV (reference sequence). The gene calls are TRBV27 and TRBJ2-2, with 8 bases matching TRBD1. The source of this sequence is a human donor in good health. The specimen was T cells isolated from PBMCs. Here the CDR3 DNA reads TGTGCCAGCAGTTTACACCCGGACAGGGTCGACACCGGGGAGCTGTTTTTT. This sequence encodes CASSLHPDRVDTGELFF.